This T cell receptor beta chain emerged from a study of cytomegalovirus exposure and HLA in healthy donors. V was pared by 7 bases and J by 6 bases, with 18 bases between. This CDR3 comprises 14 residues. Looked up from germline, CDR1 is MNHEY and CDR2 is SMNVEV (reference sequence). Amplification used 60 Vbeta primers and 13 Jbeta primers. The protocol was immunoSEQ multiplex PCR, while the TCRdb copy is restricted to in-frame clones and leaves out a portion. The sample has roughly 100,000 clones, roughly 63% seen once. The rearrangement joins TRBV27 to TRBJ1-1, with a possible D match to TRBD1 (6 bases). The origin of this receptor is a boy aged 10-17 years in good health and CMV-seropositive. The sequenced material came from PBMCs. The CDR3 region has the DNA TGTGCCAGCACCCCGCAGGCGGGGGGCGCTGAAGCTTTCTTT. It codes for CASTPQAGGAEAFF.